This TCR beta chain originates from a study of patients and donors after allogeneic stem cell transplantation. Each CDR3 protein gets one entry after TCRdb re-called the RT-PCR reads with MiXCR. The repertoire holds approximately 99,000 distinct CDR3 sequences, 35% to 45% seen once, with under 30% in the top ten. This clonotype was counted between two and nine times. V lost 2 bases and J 2 bases, leaving 9 bases between the germline ends. The CDR3 length is 14 residues. The germline V gene encodes CDR1 DFQATT and CDR2 SNEGSKA (reference sequence). Sample: blood, either unsorted or a sorted T cell fraction (not recorded which). The sequence derives from a human donor who was either an allogeneic HSCT recipient or a stem cell or donor lymphocyte infusion donor (not recorded which). It is not recorded whose cells these are; they may come from a transplant donor. The V call is TRBV20-1, the J call TRBJ2-2, with a weak D call TRBD2 (5 bases). The DNA of the CDR3 is TGCAGTGCTAGATCACTAGATAACACCGGGGAGCTGTTTTTT. Translated, it gives CSARSLDNTGELFF.